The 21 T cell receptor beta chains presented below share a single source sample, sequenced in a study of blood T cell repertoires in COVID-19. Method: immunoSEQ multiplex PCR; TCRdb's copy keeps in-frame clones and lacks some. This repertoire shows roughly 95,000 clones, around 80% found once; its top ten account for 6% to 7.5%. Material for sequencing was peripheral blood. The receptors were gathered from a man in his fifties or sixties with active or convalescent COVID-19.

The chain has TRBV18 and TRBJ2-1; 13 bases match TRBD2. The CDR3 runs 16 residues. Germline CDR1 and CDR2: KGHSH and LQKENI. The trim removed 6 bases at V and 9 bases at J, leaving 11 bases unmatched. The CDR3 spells CASSPLTSGGAFEQFF. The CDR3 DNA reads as TGTGCCAGCTCGCCCCTTACTAGCGGGGGGGCTTTTGAGCAGTTCTTC.

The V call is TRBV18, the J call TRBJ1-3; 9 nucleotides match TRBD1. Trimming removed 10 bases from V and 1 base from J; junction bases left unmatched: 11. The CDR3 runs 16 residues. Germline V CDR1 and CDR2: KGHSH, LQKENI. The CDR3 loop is CATLPLDRGSGNTIYF. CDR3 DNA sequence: TGTGCCACTCTACCACTGGACAGGGGATCTGGAAACACCATATATTTT.

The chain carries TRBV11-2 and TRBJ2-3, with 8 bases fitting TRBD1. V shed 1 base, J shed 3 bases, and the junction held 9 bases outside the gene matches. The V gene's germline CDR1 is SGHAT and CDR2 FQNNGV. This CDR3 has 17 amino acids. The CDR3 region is CASSLGTGFGRTDTQYF. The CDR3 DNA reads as TGTGCCAGCAGCTTAGGGACAGGGTTTGGAAGAACAGATACGCAGTATTTT.

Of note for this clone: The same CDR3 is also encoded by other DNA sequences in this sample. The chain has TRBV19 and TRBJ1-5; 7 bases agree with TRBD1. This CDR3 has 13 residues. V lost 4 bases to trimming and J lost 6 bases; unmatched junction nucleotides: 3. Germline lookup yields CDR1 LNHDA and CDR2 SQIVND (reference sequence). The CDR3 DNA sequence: TGTGCCAGTAGTAAGGGGGCCCGTCAGCCCCAGCATTTT. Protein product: CASSKGARQPQHF.

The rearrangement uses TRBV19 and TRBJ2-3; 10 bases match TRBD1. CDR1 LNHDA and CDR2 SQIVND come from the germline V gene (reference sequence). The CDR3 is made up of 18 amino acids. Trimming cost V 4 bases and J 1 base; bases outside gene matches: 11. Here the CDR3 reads CASSKSGQGRFGTDTQYF. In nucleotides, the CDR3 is TGTGCCAGTAGTAAATCGGGACAGGGGAGATTTGGCACAGATACGCAGTATTTT.

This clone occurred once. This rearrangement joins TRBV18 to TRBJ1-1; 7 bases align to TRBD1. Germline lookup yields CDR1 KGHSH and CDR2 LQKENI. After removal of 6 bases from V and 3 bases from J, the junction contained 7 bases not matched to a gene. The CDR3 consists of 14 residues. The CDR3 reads CASSRTGADTEAFF. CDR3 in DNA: TGTGCCAGCTCGCGCACAGGGGCGGACACTGAAGCTTTCTTT. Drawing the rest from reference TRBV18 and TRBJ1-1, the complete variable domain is NAGVMQNPRHLVRRRGQEARLRCSPMKGHSHVYWYRQLPEEGLKFMVYLQKENIIDESGMPKERFSAEFPKEGPSILRIQQVVRGDSAAYFCASSRTGADTEAFFGQGTRLTVV.

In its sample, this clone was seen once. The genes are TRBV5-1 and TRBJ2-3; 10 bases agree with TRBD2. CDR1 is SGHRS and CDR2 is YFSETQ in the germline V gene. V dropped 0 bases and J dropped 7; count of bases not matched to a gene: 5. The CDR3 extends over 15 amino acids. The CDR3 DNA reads TGCGCCAGCAGCTTGGGGACTAGCGGTGGGTATACGCAGTATTTT. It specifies CASSLGTSGGYTQYF.

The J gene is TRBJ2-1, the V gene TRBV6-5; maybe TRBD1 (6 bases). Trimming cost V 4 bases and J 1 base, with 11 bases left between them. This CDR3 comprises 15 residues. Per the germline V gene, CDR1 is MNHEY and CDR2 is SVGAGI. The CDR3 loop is CASSSGTPSYNEQFF. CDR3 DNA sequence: TGTGCCAGCAGTTCCGGGACACCGTCCTACAATGAGCAGTTCTTC.

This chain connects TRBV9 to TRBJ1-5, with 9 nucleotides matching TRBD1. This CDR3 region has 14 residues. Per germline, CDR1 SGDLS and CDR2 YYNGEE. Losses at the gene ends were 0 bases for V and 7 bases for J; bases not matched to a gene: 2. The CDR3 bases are TGTGCCAGCAGCGTAGAAGACAGGGGGCAGCCCCAGCATTTT. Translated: CASSVEDRGQPQHF.

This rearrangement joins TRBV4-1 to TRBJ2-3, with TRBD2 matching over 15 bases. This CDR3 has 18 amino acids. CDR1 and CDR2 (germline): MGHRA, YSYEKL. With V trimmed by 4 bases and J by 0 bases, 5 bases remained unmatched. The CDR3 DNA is TGCGCCAGCAGCCTCGGGACTAGCGGGGGGTTTAGCACAGATACGCAGTATTTT. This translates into CASSLGTSGGFSTDTQYF.

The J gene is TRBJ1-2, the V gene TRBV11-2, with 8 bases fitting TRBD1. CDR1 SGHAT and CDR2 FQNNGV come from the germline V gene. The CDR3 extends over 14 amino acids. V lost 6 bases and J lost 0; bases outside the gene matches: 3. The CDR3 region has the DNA TGTGCCAGCAGGGAGACAGGGGCTAACTATGGCTACACCTTC. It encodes CASRETGANYGYTF.

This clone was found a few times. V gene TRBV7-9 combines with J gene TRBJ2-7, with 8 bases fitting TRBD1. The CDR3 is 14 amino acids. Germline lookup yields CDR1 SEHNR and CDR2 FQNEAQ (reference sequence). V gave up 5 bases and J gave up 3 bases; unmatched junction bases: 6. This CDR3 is CASSPRQGIYEQYF. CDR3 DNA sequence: TGTGCCAGCAGCCCCCGACAGGGGATCTACGAGCAGTACTTC.

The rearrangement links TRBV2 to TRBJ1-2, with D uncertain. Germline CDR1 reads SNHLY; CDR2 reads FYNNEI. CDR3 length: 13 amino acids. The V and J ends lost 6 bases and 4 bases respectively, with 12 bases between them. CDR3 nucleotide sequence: TGTGCCAGCAGAGTCCAGTTCTCCTATGGCTACACCTTC. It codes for CASRVQFSYGYTF.

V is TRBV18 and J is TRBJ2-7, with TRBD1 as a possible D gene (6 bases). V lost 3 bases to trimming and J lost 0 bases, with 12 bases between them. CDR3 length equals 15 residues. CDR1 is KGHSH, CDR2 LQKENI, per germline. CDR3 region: CASSPGQGNSYEQYF. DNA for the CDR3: TGTGCCAGCTCACCGGGTCAGGGGAACTCCTACGAGCAGTACTTC.

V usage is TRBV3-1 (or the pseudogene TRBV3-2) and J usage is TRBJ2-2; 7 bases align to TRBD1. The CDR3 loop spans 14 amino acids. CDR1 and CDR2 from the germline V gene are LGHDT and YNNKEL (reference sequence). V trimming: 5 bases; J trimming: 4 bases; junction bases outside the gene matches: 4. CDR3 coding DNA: TGTGCCAGCAGCACAGGGGTTAGCACCGGGGAGCTGTTTTTT. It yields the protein CASSTGVSTGELFF.

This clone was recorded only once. The CDR3 reads CAWSGEGDNSPLHF. CDR3 coding DNA: TGTGCCTGGAGTGGTGAGGGGGACAATTCACCCCTCCACTTT. The gene calls are TRBV30 and TRBJ1-6; tentative D call: TRBD1 (6 bases). Germline assignment: CDR1 GTSNPN and CDR2 SVGIG (reference sequence). The V gene lost 1 base and the J gene lost 7 bases, with 11 bases spanning the gap. This CDR3 is 14 amino acids long.

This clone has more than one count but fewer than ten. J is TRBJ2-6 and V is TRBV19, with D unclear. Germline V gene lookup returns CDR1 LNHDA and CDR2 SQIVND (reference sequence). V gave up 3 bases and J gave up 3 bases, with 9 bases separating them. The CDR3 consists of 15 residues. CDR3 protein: CASSISEDGANVLTF. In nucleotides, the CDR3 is TGTGCCAGTAGTATCAGCGAGGATGGGGCCAACGTCCTGACTTTC.

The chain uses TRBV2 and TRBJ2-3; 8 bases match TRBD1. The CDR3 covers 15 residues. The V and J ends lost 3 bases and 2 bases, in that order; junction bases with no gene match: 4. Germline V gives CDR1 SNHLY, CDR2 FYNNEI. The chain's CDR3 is CASSDGQGPTDTQYF. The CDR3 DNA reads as TGTGCCAGCAGTGACGGACAGGGACCCACAGATACGCAGTATTTT. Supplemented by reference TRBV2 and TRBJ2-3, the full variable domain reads EPEVTQTPSHQVTQMGQEVILRCVPISNHLYFYWYRQILGQKVEFLVSFYNNEISEKSEIFDDQFSVERPDGSNFTLKIRSTKLEDSAMYFCASSDGQGPTDTQYFGPGTRLTVL.

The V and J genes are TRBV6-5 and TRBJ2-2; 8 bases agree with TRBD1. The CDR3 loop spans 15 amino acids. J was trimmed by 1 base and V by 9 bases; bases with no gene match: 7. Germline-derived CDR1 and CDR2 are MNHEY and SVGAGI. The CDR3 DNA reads TGTGCCAGTCCTCCTGGACAGGGGAACACCGGGGAGCTGTTTTTT. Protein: CASPPGQGNTGELFF.

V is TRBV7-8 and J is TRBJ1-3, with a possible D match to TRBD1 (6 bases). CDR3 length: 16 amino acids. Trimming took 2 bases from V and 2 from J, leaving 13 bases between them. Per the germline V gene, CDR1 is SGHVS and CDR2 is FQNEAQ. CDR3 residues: CASSLQGPGAGNTIYF. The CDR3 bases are TGTGCCAGCAGCTTACAGGGGCCAGGCGCTGGAAACACCATATATTTT.

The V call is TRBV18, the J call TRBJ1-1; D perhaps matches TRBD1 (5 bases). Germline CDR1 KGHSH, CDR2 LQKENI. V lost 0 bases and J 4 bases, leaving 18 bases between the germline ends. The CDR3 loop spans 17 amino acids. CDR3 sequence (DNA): TGTGCCAGCTCACCACCGAATTCCAGGGCGGTGGGCACTGAAGCTTTCTTT. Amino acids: CASSPPNSRAVGTEAFF.